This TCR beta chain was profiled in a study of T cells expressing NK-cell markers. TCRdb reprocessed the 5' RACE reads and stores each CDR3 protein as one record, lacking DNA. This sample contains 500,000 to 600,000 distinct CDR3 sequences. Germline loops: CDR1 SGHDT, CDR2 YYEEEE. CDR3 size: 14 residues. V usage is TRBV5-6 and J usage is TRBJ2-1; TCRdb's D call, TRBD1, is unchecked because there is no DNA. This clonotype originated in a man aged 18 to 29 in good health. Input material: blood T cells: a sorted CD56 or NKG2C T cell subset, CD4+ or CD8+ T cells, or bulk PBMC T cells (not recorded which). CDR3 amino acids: CASSFRQAYNEQFF.